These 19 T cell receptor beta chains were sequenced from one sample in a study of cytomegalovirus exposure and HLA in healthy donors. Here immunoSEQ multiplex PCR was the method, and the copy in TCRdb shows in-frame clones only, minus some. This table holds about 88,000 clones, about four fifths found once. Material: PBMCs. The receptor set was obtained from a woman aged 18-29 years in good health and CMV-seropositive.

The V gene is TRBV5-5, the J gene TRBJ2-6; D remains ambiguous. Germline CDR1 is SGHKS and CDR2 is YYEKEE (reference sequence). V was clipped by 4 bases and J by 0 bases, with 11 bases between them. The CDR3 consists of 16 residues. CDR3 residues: CASSPTVSSGANVLTF. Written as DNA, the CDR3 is TGTGCCAGCAGCCCCACGGTTAGCTCTGGGGCCAACGTCCTGACTTTC.

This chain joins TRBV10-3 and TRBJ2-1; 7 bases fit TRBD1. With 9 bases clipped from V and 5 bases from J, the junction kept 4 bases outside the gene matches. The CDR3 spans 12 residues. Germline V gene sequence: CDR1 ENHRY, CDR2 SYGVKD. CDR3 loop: CAIWDRDNEQFF. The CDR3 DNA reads TGTGCCATATGGGACAGAGACAATGAGCAGTTCTTC.

The CDR3: CASSQWGLIYEQYF. CDR3 in DNA: TGTGCCAGCAGCCAATGGGGGCTAATCTACGAGCAGTACTTC. V gene TRBV14 combines with J gene TRBJ2-7, with D perhaps matching TRBD1 (6 bases). V gave up 2 bases and J gave up 3 bases, with 11 bases separating them. The CDR3 totals 14 residues. The germline CDR1 and CDR2 sequences are SGHDN and FVKESK.

CDR3 bases: TGTGCCATCAGTGAGTCTGGGGGGGCAGGGACCTATGGCTACACCTTC. This codes for CAISESGGAGTYGYTF. The J gene is TRBJ1-2, the V gene TRBV10-3; D might be TRBD1 (6 bases). The CDR3 length is 16 residues. In germline, CDR1 is ENHRY, CDR2 SYGVKD. Trimming cost V 0 bases and J 4 bases, with 15 bases left between them.

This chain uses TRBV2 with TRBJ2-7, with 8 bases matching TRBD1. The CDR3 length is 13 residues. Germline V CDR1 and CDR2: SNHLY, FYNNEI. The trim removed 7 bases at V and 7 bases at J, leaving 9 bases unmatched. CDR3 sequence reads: CASTDQGAREQYF. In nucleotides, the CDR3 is TGTGCCAGCACCGATCAGGGGGCGCGGGAGCAGTACTTC.

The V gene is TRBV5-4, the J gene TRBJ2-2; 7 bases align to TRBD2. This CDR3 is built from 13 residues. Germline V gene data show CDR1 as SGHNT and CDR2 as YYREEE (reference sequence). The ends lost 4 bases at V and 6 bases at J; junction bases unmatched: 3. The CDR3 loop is CASSSGAPGELFF. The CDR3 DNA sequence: TGTGCCAGCAGCAGCGGGGCCCCCGGGGAGCTGTTTTTT. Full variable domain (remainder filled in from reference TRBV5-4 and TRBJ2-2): ETGVTQSPTHLIKTRGQQVTLRCSSQSGHNTVSWYQQALGQGPQFIFQYYREEENGRGNFPPRFSGLQFPNYSSELNVNALELDDSALYLCASSSGAPGELFFGEGSRLTVL.

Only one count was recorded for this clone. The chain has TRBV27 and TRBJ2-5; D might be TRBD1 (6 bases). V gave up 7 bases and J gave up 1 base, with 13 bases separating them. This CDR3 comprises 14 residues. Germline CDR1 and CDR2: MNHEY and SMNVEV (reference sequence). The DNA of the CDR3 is TGTGCCAGCAAGGTAGACAGGAGCCAAGAGACCCAGTACTTC. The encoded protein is CASKVDRSQETQYF.

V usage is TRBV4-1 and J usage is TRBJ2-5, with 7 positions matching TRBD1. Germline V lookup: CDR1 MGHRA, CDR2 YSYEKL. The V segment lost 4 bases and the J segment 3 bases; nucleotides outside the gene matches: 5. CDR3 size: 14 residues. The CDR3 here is CASSPDRAEETQYF. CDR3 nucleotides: TGCGCCAGCAGCCCAGACAGGGCCGAAGAGACCCAGTACTTC.

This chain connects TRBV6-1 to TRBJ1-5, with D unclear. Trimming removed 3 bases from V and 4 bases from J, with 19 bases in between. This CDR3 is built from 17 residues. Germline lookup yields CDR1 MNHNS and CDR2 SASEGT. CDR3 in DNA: TGTGCCAGCAGTGATCGAATTAGGACTATTCCAAATCAGCCCCAGCATTTT. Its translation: CASSDRIRTIPNQPQHF.

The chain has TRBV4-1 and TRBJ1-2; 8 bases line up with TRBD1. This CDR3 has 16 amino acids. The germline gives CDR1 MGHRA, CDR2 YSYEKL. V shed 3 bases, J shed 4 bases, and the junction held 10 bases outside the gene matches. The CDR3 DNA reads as TGCGCCAGCAGCCACAACTACAGGGGGTCTGGCTATGGCTACACCTTC. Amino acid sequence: CASSHNYRGSGYGYTF.

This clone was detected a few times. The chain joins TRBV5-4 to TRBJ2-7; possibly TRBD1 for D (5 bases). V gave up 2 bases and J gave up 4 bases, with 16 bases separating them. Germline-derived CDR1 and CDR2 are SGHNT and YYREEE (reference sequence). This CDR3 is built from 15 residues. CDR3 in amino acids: CASSFGHTQGYEQYF. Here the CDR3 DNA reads TGTGCCAGCAGCTTCGGACACACGCAGGGATACGAGCAGTACTTC.

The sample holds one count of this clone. The chain's CDR3 is CASSEIGLTGINYGYTF. CDR3 bases: TGTGCCAGCAGTGAAATTGGACTGACAGGGATCAACTATGGCTACACCTTC. The chain recombines TRBV6-1 with TRBJ1-2; 7 nucleotides line up with TRBD1. V lost 2 bases, J lost 2 bases, and 11 bases stayed unmatched. The length of the CDR3 is 17 residues. Germline CDR1 is MNHNS and CDR2 is SASEGT.

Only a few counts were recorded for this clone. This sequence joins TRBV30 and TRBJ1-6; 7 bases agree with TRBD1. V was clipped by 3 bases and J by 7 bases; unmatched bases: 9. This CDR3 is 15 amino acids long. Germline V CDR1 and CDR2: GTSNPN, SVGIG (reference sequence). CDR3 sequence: CAWSILGTVNSPLHF. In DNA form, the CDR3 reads TGTGCCTGGAGCATCCTCGGGACAGTGAATTCACCCCTCCACTTT. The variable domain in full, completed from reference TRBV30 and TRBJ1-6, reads SQTIHQWPATLVQPVGSPLSLECTVEGTSNPNLYWYRQAAGRGLQLLFYSVGIGQISSEVPQNLSASRPQDRQFILSSKKLLLSDSGFYLCAWSILGTVNSPLHFGNGTRLTVT.

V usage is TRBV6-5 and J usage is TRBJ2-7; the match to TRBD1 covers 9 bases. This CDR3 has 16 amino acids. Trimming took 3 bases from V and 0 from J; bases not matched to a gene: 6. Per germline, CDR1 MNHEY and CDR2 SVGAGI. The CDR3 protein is CASSYDRGLDSYEQYF. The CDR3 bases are TGTGCCAGCAGTTATGACAGGGGGTTGGACTCCTACGAGCAGTACTTC.

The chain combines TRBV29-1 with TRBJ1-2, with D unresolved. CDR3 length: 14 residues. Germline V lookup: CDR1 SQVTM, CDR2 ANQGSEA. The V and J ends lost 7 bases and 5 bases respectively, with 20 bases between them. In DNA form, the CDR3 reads TGCAGCGCCCATGAACCGCTGGCCCCTTATGGCTACACCTTC. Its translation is CSAHEPLAPYGYTF.

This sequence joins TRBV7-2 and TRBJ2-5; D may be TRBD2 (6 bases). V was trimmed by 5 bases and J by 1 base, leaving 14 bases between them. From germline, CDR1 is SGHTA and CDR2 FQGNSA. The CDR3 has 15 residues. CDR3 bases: TGTGCCAGCAGCCGCGCGGGGATGACCCAAGAGACCCAGTACTTC. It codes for CASSRAGMTQETQYF.

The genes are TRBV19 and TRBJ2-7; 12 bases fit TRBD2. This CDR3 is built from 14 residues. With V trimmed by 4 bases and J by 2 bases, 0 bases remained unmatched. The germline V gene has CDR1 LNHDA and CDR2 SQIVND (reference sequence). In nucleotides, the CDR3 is TGTGCCAGTAGTACTAGCGGGGGGGCCTACGAGCAGTACTTC. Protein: CASSTSGGAYEQYF.

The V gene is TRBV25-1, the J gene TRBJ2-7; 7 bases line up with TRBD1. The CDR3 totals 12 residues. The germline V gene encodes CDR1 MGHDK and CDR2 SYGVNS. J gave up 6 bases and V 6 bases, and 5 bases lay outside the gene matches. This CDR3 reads CASRGQVSEQYF. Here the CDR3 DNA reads TGTGCCAGCAGAGGACAGGTCAGCGAGCAGTACTTC.

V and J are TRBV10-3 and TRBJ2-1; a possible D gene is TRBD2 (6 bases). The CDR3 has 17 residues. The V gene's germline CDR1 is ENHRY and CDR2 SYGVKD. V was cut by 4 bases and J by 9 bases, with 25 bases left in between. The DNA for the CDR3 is TGTGCCATCAGTGGGAGCTCGGGGGACGGATTAACAAGTGAGCAGTTCTTC. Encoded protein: CAISGSSGDGLTSEQFF.